These 18 T cell receptor beta chains were sequenced from one sample in a study of blood T cell repertoires in COVID-19. The repertoire was sequenced with immunoSEQ multiplex PCR; TCRdb's copy has only in-frame clones and lacks some. The sample lists roughly 200,000 clones; about 84% were seen once. The sequencing sample was made of peripheral blood. The receptor set was obtained from a person between 65 and 79 years old with COVID-19, enrolled during active disease.

The chain has TRBV29-1 and TRBJ2-7; 7 bases map to TRBD1. This CDR3 contains 12 residues. CDR1 is SQVTM and CDR2 is ANQGSEA in the germline V gene. After removal of 5 bases from V and 5 bases from J, the junction contained 6 bases not matched to a gene. CDR3 protein: CSVSSGGHEQYF. The CDR3 bases are TGCAGCGTTTCATCAGGGGGTCACGAGCAGTACTTC.

The rearrangement uses TRBV7-3 and TRBJ2-5; TRBD1 matches 11 bases. Germline trimming cut 5 bases from V and 5 bases from J; bases unmatched to any gene: 7. From germline, CDR1 is SGHTA and CDR2 FQGTGA. The CDR3 contains 15 residues. This CDR3 is CASSPDRGRLETQYF. The CDR3 region has the DNA TGTGCCAGCAGCCCGGACAGGGGGCGCCTGGAGACCCAGTACTTC.

The chain uses TRBV7-3 and TRBJ2-1; D unclear. Trimming removed 2 bases from V and 6 bases from J, with 11 bases in between. This CDR3 is 14 amino acids long. Germline CDR1 and CDR2: SGHTA and FQGTGA. CDR3 in amino acids: CASSLGPYGNEQFF. The CDR3 DNA is TGTGCCAGCAGCTTAGGGCCATACGGCAATGAGCAGTTCTTC.

Here the CDR3 DNA reads TGTGCCAGCAGTTTGCAACAGGGAACAGATACGCAGTATTTT. Translation gives CASSLQQGTDTQYF. The chain carries TRBV28 and TRBJ2-3, with a possible D match to TRBD1 (6 bases). Germline V gene sequence: CDR1 MDHEN, CDR2 SYDVKM. The CDR3 loop spans 14 amino acids. Trimming took off 3 bases at V and 3 bases at J, with 10 bases between the two ends.

This chain uses TRBV19 with TRBJ1-2, with D possibly matching TRBD1 (6 bases). Deletions cut 1 base from V and 0 bases from J, with 12 bases between. CDR1 is LNHDA and CDR2 is SQIVND in the germline V gene (reference sequence). CDR3 length equals 16 residues. In DNA form, the CDR3 reads TGTGCCAGTAGTATAGTGGGACATCACCCTAACTATGGCTACACCTTC. It is translated as CASSIVGHHPNYGYTF.

The J gene is TRBJ2-7, the V gene TRBV18, with D possibly being TRBD1 (6 bases). The V gene's germline CDR1 is KGHSH and CDR2 LQKENI. V lost 4 bases and J 6 bases, leaving 16 bases between the germline ends. CDR3 length: 14 amino acids. As DNA, the CDR3 is TGTGCCAGCTCACAAATCGACCGGGACACCGAGCAGTACTTC. It codes for CASSQIDRDTEQYF.

This sequence joins TRBV6-5 and TRBJ1-2; no firm D call. V was clipped by 8 bases and J by 5 bases, with 9 bases between them. Per germline, CDR1 MNHEY and CDR2 SVGAGI. The CDR3 contains 11 residues. As DNA, the CDR3 is TGTGCCAGCTTCAGGTGGTATGGCTACACCTTC. Translated: CASFRWYGYTF.

This chain connects TRBV3-1 (or the pseudogene TRBV3-2) to TRBJ2-5; TRBD2 aligns across 8 bases. Germline V lookup: CDR1 LGHDT, CDR2 YNNKEL (reference sequence). CDR3 length: 15 amino acids. V dropped 4 bases and J dropped 3; count of bases not matched to a gene: 7. The CDR3 reads CASSPSIAGKETQYF. CDR3 nucleotides: TGTGCCAGCAGCCCCAGTATAGCGGGAAAAGAGACCCAGTACTTC.

This rearrangement joins TRBV12-3 or TRBV12-4 to TRBJ2-1; TRBD2 matches at 8 bases. CDR3 length: 13 residues. V shed 2 bases and J 9 bases; nucleotides not matched to a gene: 3. CDR3 nucleotide sequence: TGTGCCAGCAGTTTACTCGCGGGAGGTGAGCAGTTCTTC. This gives the protein CASSLLAGGEQFF.

The chain combines TRBV6-5 with TRBJ1-2; TRBD1 matches at 8 bases. Per germline, CDR1 MNHEY and CDR2 SVGAGI. The CDR3 spans 14 residues. After removal of 6 bases from V and 3 bases from J, the junction contained 6 bases not matched to a gene. The CDR3 loop reads CASRPGQGHYGYTF. Here the CDR3 DNA reads TGTGCCAGCAGACCTGGACAGGGACACTATGGCTACACCTTC.

This clone occurred a few times. This chain joins TRBV7-9 and TRBJ2-2; 11 bases align to TRBD1. This CDR3 is built from 16 residues. The germline V gene has CDR1 SEHNR and CDR2 FQNEAQ (reference sequence). J lost 2 bases, V lost 5 bases, and 4 bases had no gene match. CDR3 sequence (DNA): TGTGCCAGCAGCGAGGACAGGGGGCTTAACACCGGGGAGCTGTTTTTT. Its protein is CASSEDRGLNTGELFF.

This chain joins TRBV28 and TRBJ1-5; possible D gene TRBD1, 5 bases. Germline V gives CDR1 MDHEN, CDR2 SYDVKM. The V end was cut by 3 bases, the J end by 2 bases, with 11 bases between. This CDR3 region has 15 residues. In DNA, the CDR3 is TGTGCCAGCAGTTTGTGGGGGGACGGCAATCAGCCCCAGCATTTT. It specifies CASSLWGDGNQPQHF.

This clone was observed once. This sequence joins TRBV4-2 and TRBJ1-5; D ambiguous. Germline-derived CDR1 and CDR2 are LGHNA and YNFKEQ. Trimming shortened V by 1 base and J by 6 bases, and 4 bases separated the two germline ends. The CDR3 extends over 12 amino acids. DNA for the CDR3: TGTGCCAGCAGCCAAGCGGGTCAGCCCCAGCATTTT. Residues: CASSQAGQPQHF.

The CDR3, as DNA: TGTGCCAGCAGCCCGCCGGGACTAAGGGGAGAGACCCAGTACTTC. It yields the protein CASSPPGLRGETQYF. The chain has TRBV7-2 and TRBJ2-5; 7 bases match TRBD2. Germline lookup yields CDR1 SGHTA and CDR2 FQGNSA. This CDR3 is 15 amino acids long. The V segment lost 5 bases and the J segment 4 bases; nucleotides outside the gene matches: 10.

The chain recombines TRBV18 with TRBJ1-4; D might be TRBD1 (6 bases). Deletions cut 4 bases from V and 3 bases from J, with 15 bases between. In germline, CDR1 is KGHSH, CDR2 LQKENI. This CDR3 spans 16 amino acids. Written as DNA, the CDR3 is TGTGCCAGCTCACGAGGCTGGACAGTTTCTAATGAAAAACTGTTTTTT. Its protein product is CASSRGWTVSNEKLFF.

J is TRBJ2-7 and V is TRBV5-1; 7 bases map to TRBD2. Germline trimming cut 2 bases from V and 3 bases from J; bases unmatched to any gene: 8. The germline CDR1 and CDR2 sequences are SGHRS and YFSETQ. The CDR3 length is 15 residues. The CDR3 loop is CASSLRAGEGYEQYF. The DNA of the CDR3 is TGCGCCAGCAGCTTACGGGCGGGAGAAGGCTACGAGCAGTACTTC. Based on the CDR3 plus reference TRBV5-1 and TRBJ2-7, the full variable domain is KAGVTQTPRYLIKTRGQQVTLSCSPISGHRSVSWYQQTPGQGLQFLFEYFSETQRNKGNFPGRFSGRQFSNSRSEMNVSTLELGDSALYLCASSLRAGEGYEQYFGPGTRLTVT.

J is TRBJ2-1 and V is TRBV2; TRBD2 agrees at 16 bases. CDR1 is SNHLY, CDR2 FYNNEI, per germline. V dropped 6 bases and J dropped 15; count of bases not matched to a gene: 14. The CDR3 contains 16 residues. CDR3 amino acids: CASSTGTSGRAQLLFF. The CDR3 bases are TGTGCCAGCAGCACAGGGACTAGCGGGAGGGCCCAGCTACTGTTCTTC.

The chain combines TRBV10-3 with TRBJ2-7; D perhaps matches TRBD2 (5 bases). Germline V gene data show CDR1 as ENHRY and CDR2 as SYGVKD. V was cut by 10 bases and J by 1 base, with 11 bases left in between. The CDR3 has 12 residues. The CDR3 DNA is TGTGCCACCTCCCCGGGATCCTACGAGCAGTACTTC. Translating gives CATSPGSYEQYF.